The 18 T cell receptor beta chains presented below share a single source sample, sequenced in a study of shared clonotypes between healthy human individuals. CD8 cells classed as naive were CD45RO-negative and positively selected for CCR7, excluding terminally differentiated effector memory CD45RA+ cells. TCRdb's table, derived via immunoSEQ multiplex PCR, lists solely in-frame clones and lacks some. This sample has approximately 590,000 clones, with over 95% found just once. What was sequenced was naive CD8+ T cells sorted from blood. These receptors came from a woman in her 30s in good health.

This sequence joins TRBV5-4 and TRBJ1-5; tentative D call: TRBD1 (6 bases). Germline CDR1 SGHNT, CDR2 YYREEE (reference sequence). CDR3 size: 15 residues. V lost 2 bases and J 0 bases, leaving 9 bases between the germline ends. This chain's CDR3 is CASSFRDNSNQPQHF. In DNA form, the CDR3 reads TGTGCCAGCAGCTTCCGGGACAATAGCAATCAGCCCCAGCATTTT.

V usage is TRBV28 and J usage is TRBJ2-7; TRBD2 agrees at 7 bases. V was pared by 5 bases and J by 5 bases, with 9 bases of the junction left unmatched. The CDR3 is 14 amino acids. Germline CDR1 reads MDHEN; CDR2 reads SYDVKM. CDR3 in DNA: TGTGCCAGCAGTCCCCAGGGAGGGCCTGACGAGCAGTACTTC. Its protein product is CASSPQGGPDEQYF. The variable domain in full, completed from reference TRBV28 and TRBJ2-7, reads DVKVTQSSRYLVKRTGEKVFLECVQDMDHENMFWYRQDPGLGLRLIYFSYDVKMKEKGDIPEGYSVSREKKERFSLILESASTNQTSMYLCASSPQGGPDEQYFGPGTRLTVT.

DNA of the CDR3: TGTGCCAGCAGCTTAGGACTAGGGGAATACAATGAGCAGTTCTTC. Translated, it gives CASSLGLGEYNEQFF. V and J are TRBV13 and TRBJ2-1; tentatively, D is TRBD1 or TRBD2 (5 bases each). There are 15 residues in the CDR3. Germline assignment: CDR1 PRHDT and CDR2 FYEKMQ (reference sequence). V was trimmed by 0 bases and J by 4 bases, leaving 10 bases between them.

V usage is TRBV5-8 and J usage is TRBJ2-3, with 10 bases fitting TRBD2. This CDR3 contains 16 residues. Trimming at V came to 0 bases and at J to 4 bases, leaving 5 bases not matched to a gene. Looked up from germline, CDR1 is SGHTS and CDR2 is YDEGEE. The CDR3 DNA is TGTGCCAGCAGCTTGGAAGGAGCGGGAGGGGCAGATACGCAGTATTTT. Translating gives CASSLEGAGGADTQYF.

The J gene is TRBJ2-2, the V gene TRBV13; D is uncertain. The germline V and J ends were trimmed by 1 base and 8 bases, with 11 bases remaining between them. The germline CDR1 and CDR2 sequences are PRHDT and FYEKMQ (reference sequence). The CDR3 contains 14 residues. The CDR3 sequence: CASSLELARGELFF. CDR3 bases: TGTGCCAGCAGCTTAGAGTTGGCACGGGGGGAGCTGTTTTTT.

The chain joins TRBV4-2 to TRBJ2-5; 9 bases fit TRBD2. The length of the CDR3 is 17 residues. Trimming cost V 2 bases and J 3 bases; bases outside gene matches: 10. Per the germline V gene, CDR1 is LGHNA and CDR2 is YNFKEQ. This CDR3 reads CASSQNNWASGKETQYF. The CDR3 DNA is TGTGCCAGCAGCCAAAATAATTGGGCTAGCGGGAAAGAGACCCAGTACTTC.

This rearrangement joins TRBV27 to TRBJ2-7, with TRBD1 identical over 7 bases. The CDR3 has 15 amino acids. Germline trimming cut 4 bases from V and 6 bases from J; bases unmatched to any gene: 12. The V gene's germline CDR1 is MNHEY and CDR2 SMNVEV (reference sequence). CDR3 in DNA: TGTGCCAGCAGTTCCCCCGGGCAGGGGGACGTCGAGCAGTACTTC. Its translation is CASSSPGQGDVEQYF.

The chain combines TRBV28 with TRBJ1-5, with D uncertain. The V and J ends lost 4 bases and 1 base respectively, with 14 bases between them. This CDR3 is built from 16 residues. CDR1 and CDR2 from the germline V gene are MDHEN and SYDVKM. CDR3 nucleotide sequence: TGTGCCAGCAGTTCCTCAGTATCGTTGAGCAATCAGCCCCAGCATTTT. As protein: CASSSSVSLSNQPQHF.

The V and J genes are TRBV19 and TRBJ1-1; 7 bases match TRBD1. This CDR3 comprises 14 residues. CDR1 LNHDA and CDR2 SQIVND come from the germline V gene (reference sequence). Losses at the gene ends were 3 bases for V and 2 bases for J; bases not matched to a gene: 3. The CDR3 here is CASSMTGINTEAFF. The DNA for the CDR3 is TGTGCCAGTAGTATGACAGGGATCAACACTGAAGCTTTCTTT. The variable domain in full, with the rest retrieved from reference TRBV19 and TRBJ1-1, is DGGITQSPKYLFRKEGQNVTLSCEQNLNHDAMYWYRQDPGQGLRLIYYSQIVNDFQKGDIAEGYSVSREKKESFPLTVTSAQKNPTAFYLCASSMTGINTEAFFGQGTRLTVV.

The CDR3 coding sequence is TGTGCCAGCAGCATGGGGACAGTCTACGAGCAGTACTTC. This translates into CASSMGTVYEQYF. The genes are TRBV7-8 and TRBJ2-7, with 7 nucleotides matching TRBD1. With V trimmed by 5 bases and J by 3 bases, 4 bases remained unmatched. CDR3 size: 13 residues. Germline CDR1 and CDR2: SGHVS and FQNEAQ.

This chain links TRBV19 with TRBJ2-5; no reliable D call. This CDR3 is 12 amino acids long. CDR1 is LNHDA and CDR2 is SQIVND in the germline V gene (reference sequence). V lost 2 bases, J lost 4 bases, and 5 bases lay in between. The CDR3 loop reads CASSIPRETQYF. The CDR3 DNA is TGTGCCAGTAGTATACCTCGAGAGACCCAGTACTTC.

The chain uses TRBV28 and TRBJ1-5; 7 bases are shared with TRBD1. Germline lookup yields CDR1 MDHEN and CDR2 SYDVKM. J was trimmed by 0 bases and V by 7 bases; bases with no gene match: 9. The CDR3 covers 16 residues. The CDR3 is CASNRDRANSNQPQHF. The CDR3 DNA is TGTGCCAGCAATCGCGACAGGGCCAATAGCAATCAGCCCCAGCATTTT.

The chain joins TRBV28 to TRBJ2-7; 10 bases line up with TRBD2. V lost 5 bases to trimming and J lost 3 bases; unmatched junction nucleotides: 10. CDR3 length equals 16 residues. Germline lookup yields CDR1 MDHEN and CDR2 SYDVKM. CDR3 sequence: CASSELLAGLFYEQYF. The CDR3 DNA sequence: TGTGCCAGCAGTGAGTTACTAGCGGGATTGTTCTACGAGCAGTACTTC.

This chain uses TRBV28 with TRBJ1-1, with a weak D call TRBD1 (5 bases). V dropped 6 bases and J dropped 1 base, with 12 bases sitting between them. CDR3 length: 14 residues. CDR1 is MDHEN, CDR2 SYDVKM, per germline. The CDR3 nucleotides are TGTGCCAGCAGCCAAAATACAGGGAACACTGAAGCTTTCTTT. The encoded protein is CASSQNTGNTEAFF.

This chain links TRBV25-1 with TRBJ2-7, with 10 bases matching TRBD2. From germline, CDR1 is MGHDK and CDR2 SYGVNS. The V and J ends lost 5 bases and 5 bases, in that order; junction bases with no gene match: 9. The CDR3 covers 15 residues. CDR3 loop: CASSLSLAGVDEQYF. CDR3 nucleotides: TGTGCCAGCAGTCTCTCCCTAGCGGGAGTTGACGAGCAGTACTTC.

This sequence joins TRBV27 and TRBJ1-2; D not resolved. This CDR3 is built from 11 residues. Germline V gene sequence: CDR1 MNHEY, CDR2 SMNVEV (reference sequence). V lost 5 bases to trimming and J lost 1 base, with 2 bases between them. For the CDR3, the DNA is TGTGCCAGCAGTGGTAACTATGGCTACACCTTC. Its protein is CASSGNYGYTF.

The rearrangement uses TRBV5-1 and TRBJ2-7; D unresolved. Trimming removed 0 bases from V and 4 bases from J, with 11 bases in between. The CDR3 runs 14 residues. CDR1 is SGHRS and CDR2 is YFSETQ in the germline V gene. The CDR3, as DNA: TGCGCCAGCAGCTTGGAGGGCGGCGTGTACGAGCAGTACTTC. Translating gives CASSLEGGVYEQYF.

The CDR3: CATSRESSGNTGELFF. CDR3 DNA sequence: TGTGCCACCAGCAGAGAATCGAGCGGGAACACCGGGGAGCTGTTTTTT. The genes are TRBV15 and TRBJ2-2; maybe TRBD2 (5 bases). The germline V gene encodes CDR1 LNHNV and CDR2 YYDKDF (reference sequence). V was trimmed by 0 bases and J by 1 base, leaving 9 bases between them. This CDR3 comprises 16 residues.